The present T cell receptor (beta chain) was sequenced within a study of cytomegalovirus exposure and HLA in healthy donors. On this clone: One junction end does not reproduce the germline sequence, and a read error may be involved.

Vbeta (60) and Jbeta (13) primers were used in the PCR. Assay used: immunoSEQ multiplex PCR; TCRdb lists only in-frame clones, some missing. The sample lists fewer than 90,000 clones, roughly 70% occurring once. CDR3 length equals 14 residues. Per germline, CDR1 SGHRS and CDR2 YFSETQ. The V and J genes are TRBV5-1 and TRBJ1-1; D perhaps matches TRBD1 (6 bases). Material for sequencing was PBMCs. This clonotype originated in a woman in her forties or fifties in good health and CMV-seropositive. CDR3 region: CASRLDSQNTEAFF. CDR3 sequence (DNA): TGCGCCAGCAGGTTGGACAGCCAGAACACTGAAGCTTTCTTT.